A selection of T cell receptor beta chains follows, all from one sample in a study of brain T cells in children with intractable seizures. TCRdb's table, derived via immunoSEQ multiplex PCR, lists solely in-frame clones and lacks some. The sample lists under 400,000 clones, about 94% seen once, with roughly 6% in the top ten. The sequences come from peripheral blood, collected less than 6 months after surgery. The receptors were sampled from a boy under three years old with tuberous sclerosis and intractable seizures. The CDR3 runs from the conserved cysteine through the conserved F or W. D genes are given only for firm matches.

CDR3: CSVKQGYEQYF
DNA: TGCAGCGTTAAACAGGGCTACGAGCAGTACTTC
V: TRBV29-1
J: TRBJ2-7
D: .

CDR3: CASSFGELNTEAFF
DNA: TGTGCCAGCAGCTTTGGAGAGCTGAACACTGAAGCTTTCTTT
V: TRBV5-8
J: TRBJ1-1
D: .

CDR3: CAATQDQETQYF
DNA: TGTGCCGCCACCCAAGACCAAGAGACCCAGTACTTC
V: TRBV10-3
J: TRBJ2-5
D: .

CDR3: CASSISAETSSYNEQFF
DNA: TGTGCCAGTAGTATTTCGGCGGAGACTAGCTCCTACAATGAGCAGTTCTTC
V: TRBV19
J: TRBJ2-1
D: .

CDR3: CASSFGGGATDTQYF
DNA: TGTGCCAGCAGCTTCGGTGGGGGGGCCACAGATACGCAGTATTTT
V: TRBV11-3
J: TRBJ2-3
D: .

CDR3: CASSSRQGNEKLFF
DNA: TGTGCCAGCAGTTCCCGACAGGGGAATGAAAAACTGTTTTTT
V: TRBV27
J: TRBJ1-4
D: TRBD1

CDR3: CASSPVRAEGRNTEAFF
DNA: TGTGCCAGCTCACCGGTAAGGGCGGAGGGCCGTAACACTGAAGCTTTCTTT
V: TRBV18
J: TRBJ1-1
D: .

CDR3: CASSQTDRGYGYTF
DNA: TGCGCCAGCAGCCAGACCGACAGGGGCTATGGCTACACCTTC
V: TRBV4-1
J: TRBJ1-2
D: TRBD1

CDR3: CATSRDWTEGETQYF
DNA: TGTGCCACCAGCAGAGACTGGACGGAGGGGGAGACCCAGTACTTC
V: TRBV15
J: TRBJ2-5
D: .

CDR3: CASSRLQGAFGETQYF
DNA: TGTGCCAGCAGCAGGCTTCAGGGGGCGTTTGGGGAGACCCAGTACTTC
V: TRBV25-1
J: TRBJ2-5
D: TRBD1

CDR3: CASAPLGNTIYF
DNA: TGTGCCAGCGCCCCCCTCGGAAACACCATATATTTT
V: TRBV6-5
J: TRBJ1-3
D: .

CDR3: CASSPPTSGYNEQFF
DNA: TGTGCCAGCTCACCGCCTACTAGCGGATACAATGAGCAGTTCTTC
V: TRBV18
J: TRBJ2-1
D: TRBD2

CDR3: CASSLLDTQYF
DNA: TGTGCCAGCAGCTTGTTAGACACGCAGTATTTT
V: TRBV5-4
J: TRBJ2-3
D: .

CDR3: CAWRLAGELFF
DNA: TGTGCCTGGAGATTAGCCGGGGAGCTGTTTTTT
V: TRBV30
J: TRBJ2-2
D: .

CDR3: CAWRPRGPLYGYTF
DNA: TGTGCCTGGCGCCCCCGGGGTCCCCTCTATGGCTACACCTTC
V: TRBV30
J: TRBJ1-2
D: .

CDR3: CAWSVVGAGFHEQFF
DNA: TGTGCCTGGAGTGTGGTCGGGGCGGGATTTCATGAGCAGTTCTTC
V: TRBV30
J: TRBJ2-1
D: .

CDR3: CASSLWTGGTGELFF
DNA: TGTGCCAGCAGTTTATGGACAGGGGGCACCGGGGAGCTGTTTTTT
V: TRBV27
J: TRBJ2-2
D: TRBD1

CDR3: CASSLVRFSGNTIYF
DNA: TGTGCCAGTAGTTTGGTCAGGTTCTCTGGAAACACCATATATTTT
V: TRBV19
J: TRBJ1-3
D: .